This TCR beta chain was recorded in a study of T cells after yellow fever vaccination. Study as a whole: Preparing low-cell-number fractions relied on SMART-Seq v4 Ultra Low Input. Findings of the study overall: From the bulk population, abundant clonotypes could contaminate and appear within FACS-sorted repertoires. Most primary-vaccination clones recurred post-booster (approximately 96% CD4, roughly 91% CD8).

With respect to this clonotype: Its specificity is unknown.

Between the trimmed V and J ends, which lost 3 bases and 6 bases, there was a span of 17 bases. CDR1 and CDR2 (germline): LNHDA, SQIVND (reference sequence). This CDR3 region has 15 residues. TCRdb ran MiXCR on the 5' RACE reads and lists one entry per CDR3 protein. The sample lists hundreds of thousands of distinct CDR3 sequences, over 15% occurring once. This TCR derives from a man between 18 and 35 years old who received the YFV17D yellow fever vaccine. This sample comprised PBMCs, obtained before the yellow fever booster vaccination. The chain uses TRBV19 and TRBJ1-1; D call uncertain. CDR3 sequence: CASSIRRSGKAEAFF. The CDR3 DNA is TGTGCCAGTAGTATTCGGAGGAGTGGGAAGGCTGAAGCTTTCTTT.